This T cell receptor beta chain is from a study of Tregs in tolerant kidney transplant recipients (dated by TCRdb to about 2019). Context from the whole study: The study used TCRbeta sequencing to identify donor-specific regulatory T cells before combined kidney and bone marrow transplantation, then tracked those cells after transplant.

The transplants used related donors along with nonmyeloablative bone marrow transplantation, and in the human trials mixed chimerism was transient. Unstimulated Tregs (CD4+CD25+CD127-), CD4+ non-Tregs (CD4+CD25-), CD4 and CD8 cells were FACS-sorted from thawed PBMCs. The patients were a handful of recipients of combined kidney and bone marrow transplants from the ITN036ST trial, and samples were available only for these trial subjects. Healthy control blood was separated into PBMCs by Ficoll density gradient and cryopreserved, and patient PBMCs were collected both before and after transplant. In regard to this clone: Its recognized antigen is unknown. No base qualities exist here, and no much larger clone lies one base off it.

General findings and caveats noted by the study authors: Donor-specific Treg expansion was found to exceed global Treg expansion in tolerant patients, suggesting antigen-driven rather than nonspecific expansion. Biological reproducibility was not directly assessed, although technical replication error appeared to be minimal. Because only a small number of patients were included, the study had limitations, and the results will need to be validated in larger populations as well as under other immunosuppression protocols. PCR primers changed over time for some patients, so nucleotide-level comparison across those patients' samples was not possible. Expanding Tregs with activated donor B cells appeared to identify the most biologically relevant and donor-specific TCRbeta repertoire.

For TCRbeta CDR3 sequencing, genomic DNA was extracted from sorted cells using the QIAGEN DNeasy Blood and Tissue Kit. High-throughput TCRbeta CDR3 sequencing, including PCR amplification with bias correction and internal controls, was performed commercially through immunoSEQ. Per the authors' processing: A unique productive TCRbeta sequence was defined by the CDR3 nucleotide sequence when primers matched, and otherwise by the CDR3 amino acid sequence together with the Vbeta and Jbeta genes. To correct for sorting error, sequences found in more than one sorted population at a frequency ratio of 2:1 or less were discarded, and the remaining shared sequences were assigned to the population with the higher frequency. A sequence counted as donor-reactive if, in CFSE-low cells, the sequence had a frequency of at least 0.01% and was expanded at least 5-fold compared with unstimulated cells. Repertoire divergence was quantified by Jensen-Shannon divergence calculated from the top 100 TCRbeta sequences ranked by frequency. For any sample with multiple sequencing runs, sorting error was corrected in each run separately before the runs were pooled. The immuneACCESS repertoire file appears here via TCRdb, limited to in-frame rearrangements. These files lack a portion of the clones; in checked studies, under half of the deficit traces to unresolved V genes, and the cause of the others is not known. V, J and clone size derive from that table, while D and trimming were established from the DNA sequence. The table for this sample lists over 70,000 clones; roughly 91% of them were counted only once. Jointly, the top ten make up 1.6% of the sample.

Spanning cysteine to phenylalanine, the CDR3 consists of 14 amino acids. Of the read, only the CDR3 DNA is kept; its 42 bases are in frame from base 1. V is clipped by 1 base and J by 7 bases, and the sequence between their germline boundaries is 11 bases long. Based on the germline V gene (reference sequence), the CDR1 and CDR2 sequences are LNHNV and YYDKDF. This clonotype was sampled from a human patient who received a combined kidney and bone marrow transplant. A transplant means some T cells may be of graft donor rather than patient origin. The chain links TRBV15 with TRBJ1-5; the D segment could be TRBD1, given 6 matching bases. The material was CD4+ T cells from blood (PBMCs), obtained 24 months after the transplant. This receptor has the CDR3 CATSRVAGEQPQHF. The DNA sequence reads TGTGCCACCAGCAGAGTGGCAGGGGAACAGCCCCAGCATTTT.